What follows describes a single T cell receptor (beta chain). Produced via immunoSEQ multiplex PCR; TCRdb's table is partial and in-frame only. The sample has 25,000 to 35,000 clones, about 85% seen once. This entry is derived from a study of PD-1 blockade in classical Hodgkin lymphoma. The CDR3 covers 16 residues. The V end was cut by 2 bases, the J end by 1 base, with 14 bases between. Germline loops: CDR1 MNHEY, CDR2 SMNVEV (reference sequence). Every one of the patients relapsed after autologous stem cell transplantation (brentuximab vedotin exposure was variable). Magnetic depletion of unwanted cells isolated CD4+ T cells from thawed PBMCs.

Sequenced here: CD4+ T cells from blood, sampled at baseline. The sequence was collected from a human donor with classical Hodgkin lymphoma. This rearrangement joins TRBV27 to TRBJ1-1; the D gene is possibly TRBD1 (6 bases). The CDR3, as DNA: TGTGCCAGCAGTTTAGTGGGCAGGGGACGGAACACTGAAGCTTTCTTT. It is translated as CASSLVGRGRNTEAFF.